This TCR beta chain was recorded in a study of early T cells in non-severe SARS-CoV-2 infection. In the study overall: The authors sequenced bulk RNA from unsorted whole blood, leaving chains unpaired.

This clonotype is categorized as medium-sized. Its antigen remains unknown. General study results and limits: The matching step, a VDJdb search, favored anti-spike CD8 responses and missed private and CD4 specificities.

Attached unique molecular identifiers marked individual cDNA molecules. TCRdb reprocessed the 5' RACE reads with MiXCR, giving one entry per CDR3 protein. The sample carries around 53,000 distinct CDR3 sequences, around 12% recorded once. The CDR3 runs 17 residues. CDR1 and CDR2 (germline): ENHRY, SYGVKD. The J segment lost 0 bases and the V segment lost 2 bases, leaving 4 bases of the junction unmatched. The rearrangement joins TRBV10-3 to TRBJ2-2, with 9 bases matching TRBD2. The receptor comes from an adult who was a healthcare worker with PCR-confirmed SARS-CoV-2 infection or an uninfected control (not recorded which). Sample: whole blood, taken at baseline. CDR3 sequence reads: CAISEVAGEANTGELFF. The CDR3 region has the DNA TGTGCCATCAGTGAGGTAGCGGGAGAGGCGAACACCGGGGAGCTGTTTTTT.